This T cell receptor (beta chain) was obtained from a study of T cell repertoires in cytomegalovirus infection. Findings of the study overall: CMV carriers with the relevant HLA were identified by cumulative public TCR beta family frequency.

This CDR3 is built from 14 residues. Trimming stripped 6 bases from V and 2 bases from J, with 13 bases between. CDR1 SGHTA and CDR2 FQGNSA come from the germline V gene. This clonotype was detected many times. Its antigen is currently unknown. From the reads, TCRdb called clonotypes with MiXCR, one entry per CDR3 protein. The data show roughly 80,000 distinct CDR3 sequences, roughly 25% seen once. This clonotype was sampled from a human donor in good health (CMV status not recorded). Some clones in this sample may be carry-over from other donors' samples. The chain links TRBV7-2 to TRBJ1-1; D gene ambiguous. The sequencing here drew on CD8+ T cells from cultured PBMCs, taken from culture after CMV antigen stimulation. CDR3 bases: TGTGCCAGCAGTCGTTCCCAGATTAACACTGAAGCTTTCTTT. Translated: CASSRSQINTEAFF. Complete variable domain (other parts from reference TRBV7-2 and TRBJ1-1): GAGVSQSPSNKVTEKGKDVELRCDPISGHTALYWYRQSLGQGLEFLIYFQGNSAPDKSGLPSDRFSAERTGGSVSTLTIQRTQQEDSAVYLCASSRSQINTEAFFGQGTRLTVV.